A selection of T cell receptor beta chains follows, all from one sample in a study of Ad26.COV2.S vaccination and SARS-CoV-2 variants. The method was immunoSEQ multiplex PCR; TCRdb's version includes in-frame clones alone and lacks a portion of them. The sample lists 450,000 to 550,000 clones, about 89% occurring once. The sample in question was peripheral blood, obtained in a trial of Ad26.COV2.S vaccine versus placebo. Receptors originate from a person aged 18-65 years who received the Ad26.COV2.S COVID-19 vaccine or a placebo. CDR3s leave out the opening cysteine and the closing phenylalanine or tryptophan.

v_gene	j_gene	CDR3aa
TRBV24-1	TRBJ2-7	ATSDLTGEQY
TRBV5-1	TRBJ1-1	ASSFAQNTEAF
TRBV9	TRBJ2-1	ASSAAGQGQNEQF
TRBV9	TRBJ1-4	ASSVAKGGEVEKLF
TRBV7-9	TRBJ1-1	ASALGGNTEAF
TRBV4-2	TRBJ1-1	ASEPGGLNTEAF
TRBV10-2	TRBJ1-1	ASMAGPNTEAF
TRBV12-3/TRBV12-4	TRBJ2-2	ASRRSGELF
TRBV6-5	TRBJ1-3	ASRNQGAGNTIY
TRBV19	TRBJ1-5	ASSQGWQPQH
TRBV7-3	TRBJ2-2	ASSFRANTGELF
TRBV7-9	TRBJ2-2	ASSLAGTGGTGELF
TRBV28	TRBJ2-7	ASRSGSYEQY
TRBV6-1	TRBJ1-5	ASSEQDRGNQPQH
TRBV14	TRBJ2-5	ASSQATGRWETQY
TRBV5-6	TRBJ2-1	ASSLWRLRGNEQF
TRBV7-8	TRBJ1-5	ASSLGQDQPQH
TRBV3-1/TRBV3-2	TRBJ2-7	ASSQDGTGAYEQY
TRBV27	TRBJ1-2	ASSFSGTGGGDGYT
TRBV5-1	TRBJ1-3	ASSPHGGKGNTIY
TRBV2	TRBJ2-3	ASSDSGIVDTQY
TRBV6-6	TRBJ1-2	ASSLDRDYGYT
TRBV24-1	TRBJ2-2	ATSDEGAGGELF
TRBV6-2/TRBV6-3	TRBJ2-6	ASSTRQGFAGANVLT
TRBV30	TRBJ2-7	AWRKPGGNEQY
TRBV6-2/TRBV6-3	TRBJ1-5	ASSLTAGKLLPQH
TRBV25-1	TRBJ2-7	ASSEQLATPHEQY
TRBV21-1	TRBJ2-7	ASSKPTGTHEQY
TRBV7-6	TRBJ1-5	ASSLSTGLNQPQH
TRBV3-1/TRBV3-2	TRBJ2-3	ASSQRLAGVSQY
TRBV19	TRBJ1-1	ASSPRTGGRTEAF
TRBV29-1	TRBJ2-1	SVEQVPGQGLNEQF
TRBV7-9	TRBJ1-5	ASSSTVGAVFSNQPQH
TRBV28	TRBJ2-7	ASSSPGQGTYEQY
TRBV4-1	TRBJ2-2	ASSQDVMGDRNTGELF
TRBV14	TRBJ2-5	ASSPHRGTGGLTQY
TRBV19	TRBJ1-2	ASSTALDRFAYGYT
TRBV11-2	TRBJ2-7	ASSLTRTSGYEQY
TRBV12-3/TRBV12-4	TRBJ1-2	ASSFGGTYGYT
TRBV13	TRBJ2-2	ASSLGPLTGELF
TRBV5-1	TRBJ1-2	ASSPSTGHYGYT
TRBV14	TRBJ1-1	ASSQAWSGTEAF
TRBV5-1	TRBJ1-6	ASSSGQEGPYNSPLH
TRBV5-8	TRBJ2-1	ASSLVLARNNEQF
TRBV7-6	TRBJ1-1	ASRSTPSLNTEAF
TRBV29-1	TRBJ2-7	SVELRGTRLDYEQY
TRBV19	TRBJ1-2	ASSITGSDGYT
TRBV15	TRBJ1-6	ATSAQGVGLSSPLH